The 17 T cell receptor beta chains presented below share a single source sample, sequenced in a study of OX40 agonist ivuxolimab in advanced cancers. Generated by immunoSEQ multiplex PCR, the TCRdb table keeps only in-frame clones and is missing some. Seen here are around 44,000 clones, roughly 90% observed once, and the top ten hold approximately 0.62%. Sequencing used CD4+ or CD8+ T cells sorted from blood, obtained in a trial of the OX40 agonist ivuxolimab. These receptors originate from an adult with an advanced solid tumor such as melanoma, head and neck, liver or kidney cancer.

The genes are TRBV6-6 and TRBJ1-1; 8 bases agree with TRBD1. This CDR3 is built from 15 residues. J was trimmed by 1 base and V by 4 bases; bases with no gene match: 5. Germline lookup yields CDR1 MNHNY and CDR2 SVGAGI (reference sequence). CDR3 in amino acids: CASSSGQASNTEAFF. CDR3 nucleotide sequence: TGTGCCAGCAGTTCGGGACAGGCTTCGAACACTGAAGCTTTCTTT.

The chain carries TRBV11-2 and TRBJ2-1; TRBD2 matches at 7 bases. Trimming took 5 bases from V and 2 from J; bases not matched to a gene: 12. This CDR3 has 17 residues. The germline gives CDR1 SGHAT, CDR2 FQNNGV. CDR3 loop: CASSPSAQRGAYNEQFF. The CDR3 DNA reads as TGTGCCAGCAGCCCCTCCGCCCAGCGGGGAGCCTACAATGAGCAGTTCTTC.

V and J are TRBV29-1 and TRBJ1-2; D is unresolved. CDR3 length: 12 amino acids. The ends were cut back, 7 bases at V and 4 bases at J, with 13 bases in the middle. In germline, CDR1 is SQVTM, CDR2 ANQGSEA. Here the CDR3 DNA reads TGCAGCGCCACAGAAAACTTCTATGGCTACACCTTC. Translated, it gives CSATENFYGYTF.

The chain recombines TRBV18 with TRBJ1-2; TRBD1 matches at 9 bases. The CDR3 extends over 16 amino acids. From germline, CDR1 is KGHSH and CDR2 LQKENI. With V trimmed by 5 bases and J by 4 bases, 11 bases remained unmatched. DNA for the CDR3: TGTGCCAGCTCATCGGACACAGGGGGCGCAAGCTATGGCTACACCTTC. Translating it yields CASSSDTGGASYGYTF.

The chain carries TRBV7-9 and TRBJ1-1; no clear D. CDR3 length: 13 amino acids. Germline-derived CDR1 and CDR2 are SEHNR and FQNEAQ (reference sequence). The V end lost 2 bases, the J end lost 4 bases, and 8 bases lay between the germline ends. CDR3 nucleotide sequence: TGTGCCAGCAGCTTAAATGAGGGCACTGAAGCTTTCTTT. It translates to CASSLNEGTEAFF.

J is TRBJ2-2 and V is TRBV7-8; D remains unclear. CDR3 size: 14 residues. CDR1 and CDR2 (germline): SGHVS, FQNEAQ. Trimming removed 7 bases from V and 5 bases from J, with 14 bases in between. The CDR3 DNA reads TGTGCCAGCAAGGTGGGCACTTTAACCGGGGAGCTGTTTTTT. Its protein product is CASKVGTLTGELFF.

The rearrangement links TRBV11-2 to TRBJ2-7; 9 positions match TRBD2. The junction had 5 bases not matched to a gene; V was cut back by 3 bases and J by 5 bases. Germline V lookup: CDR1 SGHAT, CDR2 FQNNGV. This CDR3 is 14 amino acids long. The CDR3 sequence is CASSLGLASDEQYF. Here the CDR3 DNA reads TGTGCCAGCAGCTTGGGACTAGCTAGCGACGAGCAGTACTTC.

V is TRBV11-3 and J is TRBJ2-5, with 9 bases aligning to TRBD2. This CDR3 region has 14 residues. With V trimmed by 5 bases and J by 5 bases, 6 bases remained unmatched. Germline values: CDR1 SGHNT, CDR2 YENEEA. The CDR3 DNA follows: TGTGCCAGCAGCCGTCGGACTAGCGAGGAGACCCAGTACTTC. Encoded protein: CASSRRTSEETQYF.

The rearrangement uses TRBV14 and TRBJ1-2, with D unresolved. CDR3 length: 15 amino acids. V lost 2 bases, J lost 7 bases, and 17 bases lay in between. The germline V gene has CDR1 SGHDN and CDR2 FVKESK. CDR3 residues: CASSQTIRIGGGYTF. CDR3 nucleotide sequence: TGTGCCAGCAGCCAAACGATCAGGATTGGTGGTGGCTACACCTTC.

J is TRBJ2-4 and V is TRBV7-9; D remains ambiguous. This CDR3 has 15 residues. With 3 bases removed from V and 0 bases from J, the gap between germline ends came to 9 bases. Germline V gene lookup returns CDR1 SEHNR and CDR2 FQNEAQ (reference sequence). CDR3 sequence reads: CASSLQALAKNIQYF. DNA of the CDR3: TGTGCCAGCAGCTTGCAGGCTCTAGCCAAAAACATTCAGTACTTC.

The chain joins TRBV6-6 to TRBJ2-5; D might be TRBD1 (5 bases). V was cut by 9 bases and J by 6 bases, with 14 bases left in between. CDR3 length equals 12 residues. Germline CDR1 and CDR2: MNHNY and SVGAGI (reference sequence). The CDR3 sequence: CASHKGRQTQYF. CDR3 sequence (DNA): TGTGCCAGTCATAAGGGGCGGCAGACCCAGTACTTC.

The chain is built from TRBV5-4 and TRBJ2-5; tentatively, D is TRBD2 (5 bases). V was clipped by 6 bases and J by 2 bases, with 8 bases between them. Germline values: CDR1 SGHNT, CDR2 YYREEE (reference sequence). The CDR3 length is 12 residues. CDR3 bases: TGTGCCAGCACGTCGGGGCAAGAGACCCAGTACTTC. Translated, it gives CASTSGQETQYF.

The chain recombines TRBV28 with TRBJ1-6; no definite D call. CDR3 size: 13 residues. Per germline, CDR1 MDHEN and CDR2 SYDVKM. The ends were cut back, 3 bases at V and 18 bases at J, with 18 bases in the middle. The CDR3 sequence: CASSFPGSGVGHF. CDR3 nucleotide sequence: TGTGCCAGCAGTTTCCCGGGAAGCGGGGTTGGCCACTTT.

The CDR3, as DNA: TGTGCCAGCAGTGGTCCTTGGGCCCAGCATTTT. As protein: CASSGPWAQHF. V is TRBV2 and J is TRBJ1-5; D gene uncertain. V dropped 4 bases and J dropped 11 bases, with 9 bases sitting between them. This CDR3 is 11 amino acids long. The germline gives CDR1 SNHLY, CDR2 FYNNEI.

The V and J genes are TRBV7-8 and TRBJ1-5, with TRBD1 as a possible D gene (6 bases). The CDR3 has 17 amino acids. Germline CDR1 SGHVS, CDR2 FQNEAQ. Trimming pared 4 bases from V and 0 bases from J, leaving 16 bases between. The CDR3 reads CASSSSQGGNSNQPQHF. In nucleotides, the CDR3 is TGTGCCAGCAGCTCGTCACAAGGGGGGAATAGCAATCAGCCCCAGCATTTT.

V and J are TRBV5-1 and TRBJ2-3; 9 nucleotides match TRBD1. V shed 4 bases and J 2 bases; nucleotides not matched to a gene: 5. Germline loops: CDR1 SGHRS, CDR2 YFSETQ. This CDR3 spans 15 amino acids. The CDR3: CASSDGTGNTDTQYF. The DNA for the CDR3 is TGCGCCAGCAGCGACGGGACAGGGAACACAGATACGCAGTATTTT. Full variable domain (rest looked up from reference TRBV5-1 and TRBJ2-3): KAGVTQTPRYLIKTRGQQVTLSCSPISGHRSVSWYQQTPGQGLQFLFEYFSETQRNKGNFPGRFSGRQFSNSRSEMNVSTLELGDSALYLCASSDGTGNTDTQYFGPGTRLTVL.

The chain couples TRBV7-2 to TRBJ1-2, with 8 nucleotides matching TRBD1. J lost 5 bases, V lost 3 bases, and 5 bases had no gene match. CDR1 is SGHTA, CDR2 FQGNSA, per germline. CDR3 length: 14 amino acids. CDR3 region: CASSFGQGRYGYTF. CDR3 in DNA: TGTGCCAGCAGCTTCGGACAGGGTAGATATGGCTACACCTTC.